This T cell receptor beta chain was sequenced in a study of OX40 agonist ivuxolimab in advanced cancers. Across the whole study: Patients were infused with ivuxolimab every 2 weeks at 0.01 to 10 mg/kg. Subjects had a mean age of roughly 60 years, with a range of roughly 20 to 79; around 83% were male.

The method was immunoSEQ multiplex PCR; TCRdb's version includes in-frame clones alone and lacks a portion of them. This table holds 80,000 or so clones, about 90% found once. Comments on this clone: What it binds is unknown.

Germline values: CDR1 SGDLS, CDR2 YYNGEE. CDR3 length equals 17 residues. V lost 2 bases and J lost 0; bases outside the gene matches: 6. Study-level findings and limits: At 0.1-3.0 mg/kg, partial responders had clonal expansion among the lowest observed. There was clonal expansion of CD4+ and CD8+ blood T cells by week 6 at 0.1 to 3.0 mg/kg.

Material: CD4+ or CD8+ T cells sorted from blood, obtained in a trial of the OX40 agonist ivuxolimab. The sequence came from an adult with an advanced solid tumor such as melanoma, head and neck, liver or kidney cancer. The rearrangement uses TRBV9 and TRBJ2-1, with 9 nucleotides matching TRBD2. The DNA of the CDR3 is TGTGCCAGCAGCGTCGGGATTAGCGGGGGCTCCTACAATGAGCAGTTCTTC. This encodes CASSVGISGGSYNEQFF.